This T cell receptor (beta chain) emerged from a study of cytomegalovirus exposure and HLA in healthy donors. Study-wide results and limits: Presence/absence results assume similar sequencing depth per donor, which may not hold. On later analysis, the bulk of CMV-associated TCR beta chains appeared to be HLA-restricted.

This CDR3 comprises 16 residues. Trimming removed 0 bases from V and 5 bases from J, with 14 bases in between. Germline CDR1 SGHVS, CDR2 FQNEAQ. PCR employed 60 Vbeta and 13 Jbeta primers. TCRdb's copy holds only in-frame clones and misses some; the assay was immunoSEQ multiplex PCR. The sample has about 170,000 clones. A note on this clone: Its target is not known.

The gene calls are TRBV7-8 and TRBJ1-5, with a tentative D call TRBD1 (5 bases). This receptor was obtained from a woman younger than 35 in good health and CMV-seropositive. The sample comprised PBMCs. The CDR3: CASSLALDSPYQPQHF. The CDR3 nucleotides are TGTGCCAGCAGCTTAGCGCTTGACAGCCCTTATCAGCCCCAGCATTTT.